This is a list of T cell receptor beta chains from one sample in a study of T cell repertoires in cytomegalovirus infection. From the reads, TCRdb called clonotypes with MiXCR, one entry per CDR3 protein. The sample lists under 850,000 distinct CDR3 sequences, roughly a third occurring once. Specimen: PBMCs. The origin of the receptors is a human donor in good health (CMV status not recorded). Some clones in this sample may be carry-over from other donors' samples. The CDR3 runs from the conserved cysteine through the conserved F or W. D genes are given only for firm matches. Where a row states a size, it is once, few, many or the class of an expanded clone; other rows omit it.

.,.,TRBJ1-2,TRBV29-1,TGCAGCGTTGAAGGATTGGCAGGGGCCCACCTCGAGTGCTACACCTTC,CSVEGLAGAHLECYTF
few,.,TRBJ2-1,TRBV7-2,TGTGCCAGCAGCCCCCTGACGGGAGCCTACAATGAGCAGTTCTTC,CASSPLTGAYNEQFF
few,TRBD1,TRBJ1-3,TRBV7-9,TGTGCCAGCAGCTCGGACAGGGGGCTTGTGGGAAACACCATATATTTT,CASSSDRGLVGNTIYF
few,TRBD1,TRBJ2-2,TRBV12-3/TRBV12-4,TGTGCCAGCAGTGCCTATCGGGGACAGGGGGCTAGGGACACCGGGGAGCTGTTTTTT,CASSAYRGQGARDTGELFF
many,.,TRBJ2-3,TRBV7-9,TGTGCCAGCACCGCGACATTCGGGGGAAGCACAGATACGCAGTATTTT,CASTATFGGSTDTQYF
.,.,TRBJ2-1,TRBV12-3/TRBV12-4,TGTGCCAGCACTCGACTATCCTACAATGAGCAGTTCTTC,CASTRLSYNEQFF
.,TRBD1,TRBJ1-1,TRBV19,TGTGCCAGTAGAGAACAGGGGGCGCGGAACACTGAAGCTTTCTTT,CASREQGARNTEAFF
.,.,TRBJ1-3,TRBV4-1,TGCGCCAGCAGCCAGGCAACAGGAGCTGGAAACACCATATATTTT,CASSQATGAGNTIYF
few,TRBD2,TRBJ2-5,TRBV20-1,TGCAGTGCCCCAAAGGTCAGGACTAGCGGGCTGCAAGAGACCCAGTACTTC,CSAPKVRTSGLQETQYF
.,TRBD2,TRBJ2-5,TRBV7-2,TGTGCCAGCAGCTCAGAGCGGGACGGGGAAGAGACCCAGTACTTC,CASSSERDGEETQYF
few,.,TRBJ1-2,TRBV6-1,TGTGCCAGCAGTGAAGGGGTCATGAGGCTCAACTATGGCTACACCTTC,CASSEGVMRLNYGYTF
few,TRBD1,TRBJ1-3,TRBV28,TGTGCCAGCAGTTTCCCCGGACAGGGCCCTGGAAACACCATATATTTT,CASSFPGQGPGNTIYF
few,.,TRBJ1-6,TRBV19,TGTGCCAGTAGCGGAGGGGCAGGGATTTCACCCCTCCACTTT,CASSGGAGISPLHF
.,TRBD1,TRBJ1-1,TRBV27,TGTGCCAGCAGTCAATACAGGGGGTCAGGGACTGAAGCTTTCTTT,CASSQYRGSGTEAFF
.,TRBD2,TRBJ2-3,TRBV7-2,TGTGCCAGCAGCTTGAACCGACTAGCGGGGGGGACACAGGAGGATACGCAGTATTTT,CASSLNRLAGGTQEDTQYF
.,TRBD1,TRBJ1-6,TRBV15,TGTGCCACCAGCCACACCCAGGGGGCTAGGAATTCACCCCTCCACTTT,CATSHTQGARNSPLHF
few,.,TRBJ1-1,TRBV5-1,TGCGCCAGCAGCTTGGGAGGTATCGCGGTTCTCGCTGAAGCTTTCTTT,CASSLGGIAVLAEAFF
.,TRBD1,TRBJ1-1,TRBV7-9,TGTGCCAGCAGCGTATGTGGGGGACAGGCGATGGACGATTTCTTT,CASSVCGGQAMDDFF
.,.,TRBJ2-1,TRBV7-9,TGTGCCAGCAGCTCCGGCAGCGGACGGTACTACAATGAGCAGTTCTTC,CASSSGSGRYYNEQFF
few,TRBD1,TRBJ2-3,TRBV15,TGTGCCACCAGCGGAAAGGACAGGGTACCAGATACGCAGTATTTT,CATSGKDRVPDTQYF
.,TRBD2,TRBJ2-7,TRBV7-2,TGTGCCAGCAGCGAAGGACTAGGGCGCGACGAGCAGTACTTC,CASSEGLGRDEQYF
few,TRBD1,TRBJ2-7,TRBV30,TGTGCCTGGAGTTCTGGACAGGGAATTTACGGGCAGTACTTC,CAWSSGQGIYGQYF
few,.,TRBJ1-3,TRBV6-6,TGTGCCAGCAGGGCGGACACCATATATTTT,CASRADTIYF